Presented here are 31 T cell receptor beta chains from one specimen sequenced in a study of cytomegalovirus exposure and HLA in healthy donors. PCR used 60 Vbeta primers and 13 Jbeta primers. The repertoire was sequenced with immunoSEQ multiplex PCR; TCRdb's copy has only in-frame clones and lacks some. The sample carries 35,000 to 50,000 clones, 50% to 75% recorded once. Sequenced sample: PBMCs. Source of these receptors: a human donor in good health.

This clone was seen a single time. J is TRBJ1-6 and V is TRBV4-2; D is perhaps TRBD1 (6 bases). This CDR3 contains 16 residues. Trimming removed 0 bases from V and 5 bases from J, with 11 bases in between. Germline-derived CDR1 and CDR2 are LGHNA and YNFKEQ. CDR3 in DNA: TGTGCCAGCAGCCAAGAGTTGCACAGGGATAATTCACCCCTCCACTTT. This gives the protein CASSQELHRDNSPLHF.

The rearrangement links TRBV9 to TRBJ2-3; tentative D call: TRBD1 (5 bases). The V end lost 2 bases, the J end lost 2 bases, and 9 bases lay between the germline ends. This CDR3 spans 14 amino acids. The germline CDR1 and CDR2 sequences are SGDLS and YYNGEE. The CDR3 is CASSVRADTDTQYF. The CDR3 nucleotides read TGTGCCAGCAGCGTCAGGGCCGACACAGATACGCAGTATTTT. Variable domain in full (rest from reference TRBV9 and TRBJ2-3): DSGVTQTPKHLITATGQRVTLRCSPRSGDLSVYWYQQSLDQGLQFLIQYYNGEERAKGNILERFSAQQFPDLHSELNLSSLELGDSALYFCASSVRADTDTQYFGPGTRLTVL.

The chain carries TRBV29-1 and TRBJ2-1; D ambiguous. Deletions cut 8 bases from V and 0 bases from J, with 17 bases between. This CDR3 is 15 amino acids long. From germline, CDR1 is SQVTM and CDR2 ANQGSEA. This CDR3 is CSSSRSGYSYNEQFF. Written as DNA, the CDR3 is TGCAGCTCGTCAAGGAGTGGATACTCCTACAATGAGCAGTTCTTC.

V and J are TRBV27 and TRBJ1-5; 8 bases line up with TRBD1. The CDR3 consists of 13 residues. The germline gives CDR1 MNHEY, CDR2 SMNVEV (reference sequence). After removal of 5 bases from V and 9 bases from J, the junction contained 6 bases not matched to a gene. Written as DNA, the CDR3 is TGTGCCAGCAGTCCCCCAGGACAGGGGCCCCAGCATTTT. Encoded protein: CASSPPGQGPQHF.

The V call is TRBV6-5, the J call TRBJ1-5; D is unresolved. The CDR3 consists of 14 residues. Germline V gene data show CDR1 as MNHEY and CDR2 as SVGAGI. V was clipped by 2 bases and J by 9 bases, with 14 bases between them. In DNA form, the CDR3 reads TGTGCCAGCAGTTACGCACGAACCGGGAGGCCCCAGCATTTT. It codes for CASSYARTGRPQHF.

V gene TRBV6-6 combines with J gene TRBJ1-3; D unresolved. The CDR3 has 13 residues. In germline, CDR1 is MNHNY, CDR2 SVGAGI (reference sequence). CDR3 in DNA: TGTGCTATCGGACTGAACTCTGGAAACACCATATATTTT. Protein product: CAIGLNSGNTIYF.

The rearrangement joins TRBV5-6 to TRBJ2-3; D gene uncertain. The CDR3 spans 12 residues. The germline gives CDR1 SGHDT, CDR2 YYEEEE. The V and J ends lost 4 bases and 2 bases respectively, with 5 bases between them. CDR3 in amino acids: CASSLITDTQYF. The CDR3 coding sequence is TGTGCCAGCAGCCTTATCACAGATACGCAGTATTTT.

This clone was seen a few times. The genes are TRBV30 and TRBJ1-2, with D tentatively TRBD1 (5 bases). The CDR3 covers 13 residues. The ends were cut back, 4 bases at V and 6 bases at J, with 15 bases in the middle. Per the germline V gene, CDR1 is GTSNPN and CDR2 is SVGIG (reference sequence). CDR3 sequence reads: CAWNQVREDGYTF. CDR3 nucleotide sequence: TGTGCCTGGAATCAGGTCAGGGAAGATGGCTACACCTTC.

The V gene is TRBV7-9, the J gene TRBJ1-2; D is uncertain. CDR3 size: 13 residues. Trimming shortened V by 0 bases and J by 5 bases, and 7 bases separated the two germline ends. Germline lookup yields CDR1 SEHNR and CDR2 FQNEAQ (reference sequence). The CDR3 here is CASSLAFVYGYTF. CDR3 sequence (DNA): TGTGCCAGCAGCTTAGCCTTCGTTTATGGCTACACCTTC.

The rearrangement links TRBV18 to TRBJ2-1, with D perhaps TRBD1 (6 bases). The CDR3 has 14 residues. V was shortened by 5 bases and J by 6 bases, with 14 bases between the two germline ends. CDR1 KGHSH and CDR2 LQKENI come from the germline V gene. The CDR3 here is CASSRGYIPNEQFF. The CDR3 region has the DNA TGTGCCAGCTCAAGGGGGTATATTCCCAATGAGCAGTTCTTC.

This clone came up once. This chain links TRBV7-2 with TRBJ2-1; D remains ambiguous. Germline CDR1 is SGHTA and CDR2 is FQGNSA. The germline V and J ends were trimmed by 2 bases and 9 bases, with 8 bases remaining between them. The CDR3 consists of 12 residues. In DNA form, the CDR3 reads TGTGCCAGCAGCTTATATTACGGTGAGCAGTTCTTC. It translates to CASSLYYGEQFF.

V gene TRBV30 combines with J gene TRBJ1-2; the D gene is possibly TRBD1 (6 bases). Germline CDR1 reads GTSNPN; CDR2 reads SVGIG (reference sequence). The V and J ends lost 4 bases and 6 bases respectively, with 15 bases between them. The CDR3 is 13 residues long. Written as DNA, the CDR3 is TGTGCCTGGACGGGCAGGGGAGCTCATGGCTACACCTTC. This gives the protein CAWTGRGAHGYTF.

This chain uses TRBV9 with TRBJ2-5; 7 nucleotides match TRBD2. Germline V lookup: CDR1 SGDLS, CDR2 YYNGEE. The CDR3 sequence is 12 residues long. After removal of 5 bases from V and 5 bases from J, the junction contained 3 bases not matched to a gene. The DNA of the CDR3 is TGTGCCAGCAGAGGGCGGGGGGAGACCCAGTACTTC. Translation gives CASRGRGETQYF. The variable domain in full, with the rest retrieved from reference TRBV9 and TRBJ2-5, is DSGVTQTPKHLITATGQRVTLRCSPRSGDLSVYWYQQSLDQGLQFLIQYYNGEERAKGNILERFSAQQFPDLHSELNLSSLELGDSALYFCASRGRGETQYFGPGTRLLVL.

The chain couples TRBV7-2 to TRBJ2-3, with TRBD1 matching 8 bases. Germline V gives CDR1 SGHTA, CDR2 FQGNSA. The CDR3 consists of 16 residues. Losses at the gene ends were 5 bases for V and 2 bases for J; bases not matched to a gene: 9. For the CDR3, the DNA is TGTGCCAGCAGCCCTCAGGGGGCGTCATTCACAGATACGCAGTATTTT. It translates to CASSPQGASFTDTQYF.

This clone was observed a few times. The chain combines TRBV10-3 with TRBJ2-3, with 8 bases fitting TRBD2. V shed 5 bases, J shed 4 bases, and the junction held 11 bases outside the gene matches. The germline gives CDR1 ENHRY, CDR2 SYGVKD. The CDR3 runs to 16 residues. The CDR3 loop reads CAISPGGGGRADTQYF. DNA for the CDR3: TGTGCCATCAGTCCCGGAGGCGGGGGGCGGGCAGATACGCAGTATTTT.

In its sample, this clone was seen a few times. V is TRBV13 and J is TRBJ2-5; 11 bases map to TRBD2. This CDR3 has 15 residues. Looked up from germline, CDR1 is PRHDT and CDR2 is FYEKMQ (reference sequence). Losses at the gene ends were 5 bases for V and 4 bases for J; bases not matched to a gene: 6. This chain's CDR3 is CASSGSGTSGETQYF. CDR3 sequence (DNA): TGTGCCAGCAGCGGCTCCGGGACTAGCGGAGAGACCCAGTACTTC.

V usage is TRBV7-6 and J usage is TRBJ2-7; 11 bases fit TRBD1. The CDR3 extends over 16 amino acids. V lost 5 bases and J lost 3; bases outside the gene matches: 9. The germline V gene encodes CDR1 SGHVS and CDR2 FNYEAQ. CDR3 nucleotides: TGTGCCAGCAGCCCTGGGGCGGGACAGGGGGTCTACGAGCAGTACTTC. Protein sequence: CASSPGAGQGVYEQYF.

The chain carries TRBV7-9 and TRBJ2-5; TRBD2 is a possible D gene (5 bases). The end of the DNA fits TRBJ2-7 better, so the J call may be wrong. Germline V gene sequence: CDR1 SEHNR, CDR2 FQNEAQ (reference sequence). This CDR3 is 14 amino acids long. This CDR3 reads CASSPTLSGSEQYF. CDR3 in DNA: TGTGCCAGCAGCCCAACCCTCAGTGGGAGCGAGCAGTACTTC.

The gene calls are TRBV30 and TRBJ1-1; D unclear. Germline assignment: CDR1 GTSNPN and CDR2 SVGIG (reference sequence). Trimming took off 1 base at V and 1 base at J, with 4 bases between the two ends. The CDR3 totals 12 residues. The CDR3 loop is CAWSAGNTEAFF. The CDR3 bases are TGTGCCTGGAGTGCGGGGAACACTGAAGCTTTCTTT. Combining the CDR3 with reference TRBV30 and TRBJ1-1 gives the whole variable domain SQTIHQWPATLVQPVGSPLSLECTVEGTSNPNLYWYRQAAGRGLQLLFYSVGIGQISSEVPQNLSASRPQDRQFILSSKKLLLSDSGFYLCAWSAGNTEAFFGQGTRLTVV.

The chain uses TRBV6-1 and TRBJ1-2; 9 positions match TRBD1. This CDR3 has 14 residues. With V trimmed by 7 bases and J by 4 bases, 7 bases remained unmatched. Germline V lookup: CDR1 MNHNS, CDR2 SASEGT. Here the CDR3 DNA reads TGTGCCAGCACGAGGGACAGGGAATTCTATGGCTACACCTTC. Residues: CASTRDREFYGYTF.

This clone was found a few times. The chain is built from TRBV2 and TRBJ2-3; TRBD2 agrees at 9 bases. CDR1 and CDR2 (germline): SNHLY, FYNNEI. The CDR3 consists of 15 residues. J lost 3 bases, V lost 7 bases, and 8 bases had no gene match. CDR3 sequence: CASKTGLAGTDTQYF. The CDR3 DNA reads as TGTGCCAGCAAGACGGGACTAGCAGGAACAGATACGCAGTATTTT.

J is TRBJ1-2 and V is TRBV9, with D uncertain. V was clipped by 3 bases and J by 3 bases, with 9 bases between them. This CDR3 spans 13 amino acids. Germline loops: CDR1 SGDLS, CDR2 YYNGEE. CDR3 in amino acids: CASSGSDDYGYTF. CDR3 nucleotide sequence: TGTGCCAGCAGCGGCAGCGATGACTATGGCTACACCTTC. The full variable domain, with the rest looked up from reference TRBV9 and TRBJ1-2, is DSGVTQTPKHLITATGQRVTLRCSPRSGDLSVYWYQQSLDQGLQFLIQYYNGEERAKGNILERFSAQQFPDLHSELNLSSLELGDSALYFCASSGSDDYGYTFGSGTRLTVV.

The chain uses TRBV7-9 and TRBJ2-7; 10 bases align to TRBD1. The CDR3 has 16 residues. CDR1 and CDR2 from the germline V gene are SEHNR and FQNEAQ (reference sequence). V dropped 4 bases and J dropped 9; count of bases not matched to a gene: 15. This CDR3 reads CASSSSWDRGGLGQYF. The CDR3 coding sequence is TGTGCCAGCAGCTCCTCCTGGGACAGGGGCGGACTCGGGCAGTACTTC.

J is TRBJ1-2 and V is TRBV10-3; D not certain. The V gene's germline CDR1 is ENHRY and CDR2 SYGVKD. The CDR3 contains 13 residues. The V end lost 0 bases, the J end lost 8 bases, and 10 bases lay between the germline ends. This CDR3 is CAISESIAWGYTF. The CDR3 DNA reads TGTGCCATCAGTGAGTCGATAGCATGGGGCTACACCTTC.

The chain recombines TRBV11-1 with TRBJ2-1; the match to TRBD1 covers 7 bases. Germline V CDR1 and CDR2: SGHAT, FQDESV (reference sequence). V shed 0 bases, J shed 9 bases, and the junction held 8 bases outside the gene matches. The CDR3 has 15 residues. The CDR3 here is CASSLALDWTGEQFF. The CDR3 DNA reads TGTGCCAGCAGCTTAGCCCTCGATTGGACAGGTGAGCAGTTCTTC.

There are a few counts of this clone. This rearrangement joins TRBV2 to TRBJ2-3, with D uncertain. Looked up from germline, CDR1 is SNHLY and CDR2 is FYNNEI. The V and J ends lost 6 bases and 1 base respectively, with 11 bases between them. This CDR3 spans 14 amino acids. Here the CDR3 reads CASRQSPGTDTQYF. Written as DNA, the CDR3 is TGTGCCAGCAGACAGAGCCCAGGCACAGATACGCAGTATTTT.

V is TRBV5-1 and J is TRBJ2-1; 10 bases match TRBD2. With 2 bases clipped from V and 4 bases from J, the junction kept 3 bases outside the gene matches. The CDR3 has 15 amino acids. Germline loops: CDR1 SGHRS, CDR2 YFSETQ. In nucleotides, the CDR3 is TGCGCCAGCAGCTTCGGACTAGCGGTATACAATGAGCAGTTCTTC. This gives the protein CASSFGLAVYNEQFF.

The genes are TRBV10-3 and TRBJ1-4, with D perhaps matching TRBD1 (6 bases). V was cut by 10 bases and J by 5 bases, with 14 bases left in between. Germline lookup yields CDR1 ENHRY and CDR2 SYGVKD. The CDR3 spans 13 residues. CDR3 sequence (DNA): TGTGCCACCAAACAGGGAACCAATGAAAAACTGTTTTTT. Its translation: CATKQGTNEKLFF.

V gene TRBV28 combines with J gene TRBJ1-6; no firm D call. The V end lost 2 bases, the J end lost 0 bases, and 5 bases lay between the germline ends. CDR1 is MDHEN and CDR2 is SYDVKM in the germline V gene. The CDR3 is 15 amino acids. The CDR3 protein is CASSLTSSYNSPLHF. The CDR3, as DNA: TGTGCCAGCAGTTTAACGAGCTCCTATAATTCACCCCTCCACTTT.

This clone has more than one count but fewer than ten. For the CDR3, the DNA is TGTGCCAGCAAAGTGGACTTTAGTGGCTACACCTTC. Translating it yields CASKVDFSGYTF. The rearrangement joins TRBV6-1 to TRBJ1-2; D gene uncertain. CDR1 MNHNS and CDR2 SASEGT come from the germline V gene. The CDR3 sequence is 12 residues long. V lost 7 bases and J lost 7, with 13 bases in between.

In its sample, this clone was seen a few times. The V and J genes are TRBV5-4 and TRBJ1-3, with D tentatively TRBD1 (5 bases). Germline assignment: CDR1 SGHNT and CDR2 YYREEE (reference sequence). V gave up 0 bases and J gave up 8 bases, with 6 bases separating them. The CDR3 runs 12 residues. DNA of the CDR3: TGTGCCAGCAGCTTGGAAGGGGACACCATATATTTT. This gives the protein CASSLEGDTIYF.